This T cell receptor beta chain is drawn from a study of blood T cells in healthy people across ages. Study-wide results and caveats: TCR beta diversity per million T cells fell roughly linearly with age.

On this clonotype itself: Its antigen is not known. A much larger clonotype is one base distant, so this may be a read error.

Together with a sample-barcoded 5' primer, a J-beta primer mix was included in a second PCR lasting 7 to 11 cycles. Each of the samples gave a minimum of 2.5 million paired-end reads that contained CDR3. TCRdb independently ran MiXCR on the 5' RACE reads; one entry per CDR3 protein. The sample lists roughly 1,700,000 distinct CDR3 sequences; roughly 30% were seen once. The V end lost 5 bases, the J end lost 3 bases, and 17 bases lay between the germline ends. The germline V gene has CDR1 SEHNR and CDR2 FQNEAQ (reference sequence). CDR3 length: 15 residues. Extraction of total RNA produced a minimum of 5 micrograms from each sample.

This TCR was recovered from a woman aged 30 to 39 in good health. Sequencing was done on a sample of blood. The chain couples TRBV7-9 to TRBJ2-7, with D perhaps being TRBD1 or TRBD2 (5 bases each). The CDR3 bases are TGTGCCAGCAGCCTCAGGACTGGGGCCCGCTACGAGCAGTACTTC. It codes for CASSLRTGARYEQYF.